This T cell receptor beta chain was recovered during a study of regulatory T cells in long-lasting Graves disease. The overall study: Over 5 years of antithyroid drugs with positive TSH receptor antibodies was taken to mean persistent Graves' disease.

This clonotype was seen many times. Sequencing libraries for TCR beta were prepared with iRepertoire HTBI primers and Arm-PCR of CDR3 regions. Each CDR3 protein gets one entry after TCRdb re-called the multiplex PCR reads with MiXCR. The sample includes about 470,000 distinct CDR3 sequences, roughly 20% of them seen just once. The CDR3 sequence is 14 residues long. With 3 bases removed from V and 2 bases from J, the gap between germline ends came to 10 bases. Time point here: persistent/refractory GD, antithyroid drugs over 5 years with positive TRAb. PBMC-extracted RNA yielded the TCR library. The receptor comes from a female donor with Graves disease. The chain links TRBV12-3 or TRBV12-4 to TRBJ1-2, with D tentatively TRBD1 (5 bases). Sequencing used peripheral blood mononuclear cells (PBMCs), obtained when the disease was refractory, from a patient treated with antithyroid drugs. In DNA, the CDR3 is TGTGCCAGCAGTTTGGGGGGACTGAACTATGGCTACACCTTC. Residues: CASSLGGLNYGYTF.